This T cell receptor (beta chain) was retrieved from a study of T cells in Graves' hyperthyroidism and ophthalmopathy. It was RNA transcripts that yielded the amplified TCR beta CDR3 regions. The TCR CDR3 was amplified in a first-round RT-PCR using the HTBI primer set. TCRdb recomputed calls from the multiplex PCR reads with MiXCR, one row per CDR3 protein. The table includes around 600,000 distinct CDR3 sequences, more than 13% detected once. This clonotype has at least ten counts. The CDR3 spans 20 residues. Trimming took 5 bases from V and 0 from J; bases not matched to a gene: 19. Germline V lookup: CDR1 MNHEY, CDR2 SVGEGT.

This sequence was found in a woman aged 18-29 years with Graves' ophthalmopathy. This sequence joins TRBV6-2 or TRBV6-3 and TRBJ1-5, with 7 bases aligning to TRBD1. Sequencing used blood. CDR3 bases: TGTGCCAGCAGTACAGACCGGCCCCGACAGGGACCGTATAGCAATCAGCCCCAGCATTTT. Its protein product is CASSTDRPRQGPYSNQPQHF.